This TCR beta chain was recovered during a study of Ad26.COV2.S vaccination and SARS-CoV-2 variants. Overall study results and limits: Vaccine recipients showed a spike-specific TCR breadth that was higher than in placebo recipients. After vaccination, substantial breadth of spike-specific CD8+ and CD4+ responses was reported. Comparability of non-spike TCR breadth was observed across vaccine and placebo recipients. Measurements of TCR breadth and depth may have given underestimates of the total T cell responses.

Concerning this clone itself: Its matching antigen is unknown.

CDR3 length: 14 amino acids. The V and J ends lost 3 bases and 3 bases, in that order; junction bases with no gene match: 4. Looked up from germline, CDR1 is KGHSH and CDR2 is LQKENI. Some clones are missing from TCRdb's copy, which holds only in-frame ones; the method was immunoSEQ multiplex PCR. In the table there are just over 350,000 clones, 90% to 95% of which are singletons. The rearrangement joins TRBV18 to TRBJ2-5; 7 positions agree with TRBD1. The sequenced sample was peripheral blood, obtained after recovery from COVID-19. This clonotype was obtained from a human donor who had recovered from COVID-19. The CDR3 DNA follows: TGTGCCAGCTCACCCACGACAGGGAAAGAGACCCAGTACTTC. Protein sequence: CASSPTTGKETQYF.